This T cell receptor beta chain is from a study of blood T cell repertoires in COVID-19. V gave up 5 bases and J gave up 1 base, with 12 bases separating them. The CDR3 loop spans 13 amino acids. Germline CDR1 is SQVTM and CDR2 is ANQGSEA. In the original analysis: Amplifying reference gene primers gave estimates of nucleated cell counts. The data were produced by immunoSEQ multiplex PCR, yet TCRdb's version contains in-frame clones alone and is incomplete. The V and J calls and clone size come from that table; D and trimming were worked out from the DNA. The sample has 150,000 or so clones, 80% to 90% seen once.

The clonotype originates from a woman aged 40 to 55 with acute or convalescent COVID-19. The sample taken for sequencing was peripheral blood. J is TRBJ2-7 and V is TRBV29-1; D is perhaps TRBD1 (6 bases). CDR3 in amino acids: CSVIGTRSYEQYF. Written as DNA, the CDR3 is TGCAGCGTTATAGGGACACGGTCCTACGAGCAGTACTTC.